These 9 T cell receptor beta chains originate from one sample sequenced in a study of beta chain features in type 1 diabetes. Of the isolated RNA, all was reverse transcribed, and so the sequenced material was expressed TCRB transcripts. Profiled with immunoSEQ multiplex PCR; TCRdb holds only in-frame clones, not every one. This table holds 860,000 or so clones, roughly 15% found once. The sample consisted of naive CD4+ T cells from blood. These receptors came from a young woman in good health.

The chain employs TRBV11-2 and TRBJ2-1; TRBD1 matches at 7 bases. The germline V gene encodes CDR1 SGHAT and CDR2 FQNNGV. The V and J ends lost 5 bases and 10 bases, in that order; junction bases with no gene match: 8. The CDR3 is made up of 13 amino acids. The chain's CDR3 is CASSTHRGREQFF. The CDR3 region has the DNA TGTGCCAGCAGCACCCACAGGGGCCGCGAGCAGTTCTTC. Complete variable domain (other parts from reference TRBV11-2 and TRBJ2-1): EAGVAQSPRYKIIEKRQSVAFWCNPISGHATLYWYQQILGQGPKLLIQFQNNGVVDDSQLPKDRFSAERLKGVDSTLKIQPAKLEDSAVYLCASSTHRGREQFFGPGTRLTVL.

The chain combines TRBV11-3 with TRBJ2-1; TRBD2 matches 8 bases. The trim removed 2 bases at V and 2 bases at J, leaving 2 bases unmatched. Germline CDR1 SGHNT, CDR2 YENEEA. The CDR3 contains 15 residues. The CDR3 DNA sequence: TGTGCCAGCAGCTTAAGCGGGAGCGCCTACAATGAGCAGTTCTTC. This gives the protein CASSLSGSAYNEQFF.

A few counts support this clone. The genes are TRBV29-1 and TRBJ2-4, with D tentatively TRBD1 (6 bases). The CDR3 runs 20 residues. V was shortened by 1 base and J by 0 bases, with 25 bases between the two germline ends. CDR1 SQVTM and CDR2 ANQGSEA come from the germline V gene. The CDR3 protein is CSVEGPFPGHAGRAKNIQYF. CDR3 DNA sequence: TGCAGCGTTGAAGGCCCCTTTCCGGGACACGCTGGCCGAGCCAAAAACATTCAGTACTTC.

The chain recombines TRBV7-2 with TRBJ2-3, with 13 bases lining up with TRBD2. CDR1 and CDR2 (germline): SGHTA, FQGNSA. J was trimmed by 6 bases and V by 0 bases; bases with no gene match: 6. The CDR3 length is 17 residues. The CDR3 reads CASSLARTSGSGDTQYF. DNA for the CDR3: TGTGCCAGCAGCTTAGCCCGGACTAGCGGGAGTGGTGATACGCAGTATTTT. Looking up the rest from reference TRBV7-2 and TRBJ2-3 gives the full variable domain: GAGVSQSPSNKVTEKGKDVELRCDPISGHTALYWYRQSLGQGLEFLIYFQGNSAPDKSGLPSDRFSAERTGGSVSTLTIQRTQQEDSAVYLCASSLARTSGSGDTQYFGPGTRLTVL.

This clone was seen just once. The genes are TRBV19 and TRBJ1-2; 9 bases are a match to TRBD1. V lost 6 bases to trimming and J lost 3 bases; unmatched junction nucleotides: 8. Germline V gene lookup returns CDR1 LNHDA and CDR2 SQIVND (reference sequence). The CDR3 length is 15 residues. Here the CDR3 DNA reads TGTGCCAGTAGAAAAACGGGACAGGGATACTATGGCTACACCTTC. Translated: CASRKTGQGYYGYTF.

A remark on this clone: At the DNA level, this CDR3 is encoded by other sequences in the same sample as well. The chain uses TRBV20-1 and TRBJ2-5; D ambiguous. Trimming cost V 3 bases and J 2 bases, with 4 bases left between them. This CDR3 is built from 11 residues. Germline assignment: CDR1 DFQATT and CDR2 SNEGSKA (reference sequence). The CDR3 here is CSASRQETQYF. CDR3 nucleotide sequence: TGCAGTGCTAGTCGGCAAGAGACCCAGTACTTC.

This clone was observed a few times. The rearrangement links TRBV6-1 to TRBJ2-1, with 9 positions matching TRBD1. V shed 6 bases, J shed 6 bases, and the junction held 3 bases outside the gene matches. CDR3 size: 13 residues. Germline lookup yields CDR1 MNHNS and CDR2 SASEGT. The CDR3 here is CASRGQGINEQFF. The CDR3 bases are TGTGCCAGCAGGGGACAGGGAATCAATGAGCAGTTCTTC.

CDR3 coding DNA: TGTGCCAGCAGCTTAGCCCTGGGGGCCTTAGTAGCCGGCCCAGATACGCAGTATTTT. It specifies CASSLALGALVAGPDTQYF. The V call is TRBV5-4, the J call TRBJ2-3, with D perhaps matching TRBD1 (6 bases). The CDR3 covers 19 residues. Germline loops: CDR1 SGHNT, CDR2 YYREEE (reference sequence). V lost 2 bases and J lost 4, with 26 bases in between.

This rearrangement joins TRBV28 to TRBJ2-5; 9 bases match TRBD2. V lost 2 bases and J lost 3; bases outside the gene matches: 4. The CDR3 contains 15 residues. Germline loops: CDR1 MDHEN, CDR2 SYDVKM. The CDR3 here is CASSLRGRGEETQYF. CDR3 sequence (DNA): TGTGCCAGCAGTTTACGCGGGAGGGGGGAAGAGACCCAGTACTTC.